These 7 T cell receptor beta chains were sequenced from one sample in a study of blood T cell repertoires in COVID-19. Here immunoSEQ multiplex PCR was the method, and the copy in TCRdb shows in-frame clones only, minus some. This table has about 110,000 clones, around 82% appearing once. Material: peripheral blood. These TCRs come from a woman in her sixties with acute or convalescent COVID-19.

This clone was observed once. The chain joins TRBV29-1 to TRBJ1-2; D not certain. Trimming pared 4 bases from V and 5 bases from J, leaving 14 bases between. The CDR3 totals 13 residues. Germline V gene lookup returns CDR1 SQVTM and CDR2 ANQGSEA. This chain's CDR3 is CSVVWVMEYGYTF. CDR3 bases: TGCAGCGTTGTTTGGGTGATGGAGTATGGCTACACCTTC.

This chain joins TRBV6-5 and TRBJ1-3; D possibly corresponds to TRBD1 (6 bases). Germline V gene data show CDR1 as MNHEY and CDR2 as SVGAGI. Trimming pared 10 bases from V and 2 bases from J, leaving 15 bases between. The CDR3 has 14 amino acids. CDR3 bases: TGTGCCATATTACCGGGACATCCTGGAAACACCATATATTTT. Amino acid sequence: CAILPGHPGNTIYF.

This chain uses TRBV30 with TRBJ2-5, with 9 bases identical to TRBD2. In germline, CDR1 is GTSNPN, CDR2 SVGIG (reference sequence). V lost 3 bases and J lost 4; bases outside the gene matches: 12. The CDR3 contains 16 residues. The CDR3 loop reads CAWRGWGGGALETQYF. The CDR3, as DNA: TGTGCCTGGAGAGGCTGGGGCGGGGGGGCCCTAGAGACCCAGTACTTC.

The genes are TRBV6-5 and TRBJ1-5; TRBD1 might be the D (5 bases). The CDR3 is made up of 14 amino acids. V lost 6 bases to trimming and J lost 5 bases, with 14 bases between them. Per germline, CDR1 MNHEY and CDR2 SVGAGI. In nucleotides, the CDR3 is TGTGCCAGCAGCGCTCTCGACAGAGATCAGCCCCAGCATTTT. Translation gives CASSALDRDQPQHF.

The rearrangement links TRBV18 to TRBJ1-4; 7 nucleotides line up with TRBD1. The CDR3 length is 17 residues. CDR1 is KGHSH, CDR2 LQKENI, per germline. The V segment lost 5 bases and the J segment 4 bases; nucleotides outside the gene matches: 13. This CDR3 reads CASSRLTGLGGNEKLFF. DNA of the CDR3: TGTGCCAGCTCAAGACTGACAGGGCTCGGGGGTAATGAAAAACTGTTTTTT.

V usage is TRBV15 and J usage is TRBJ2-1; the D is unclear. Germline values: CDR1 LNHNV, CDR2 YYDKDF (reference sequence). V was clipped by 0 bases and J by 10 bases, with 19 bases between them. The CDR3 has 16 amino acids. The CDR3 spells CATSRDIDLPNREQFF. For the CDR3, the DNA is TGTGCCACCAGCAGAGATATAGATCTACCGAATCGAGAGCAGTTCTTC.

This clone has a single count. This sequence joins TRBV19 and TRBJ1-3; TRBD1 aligns across 7 bases. The V gene end was trimmed by 4 bases and the J gene end by 3 bases; junction bases not matched to a gene: 9. This CDR3 comprises 16 residues. Per the germline V gene, CDR1 is LNHDA and CDR2 is SQIVND (reference sequence). CDR3 bases: TGTGCCAGTAGTACACCAGGGGGTCGTGATGGAAACACCATATATTTT. Protein: CASSTPGGRDGNTIYF.